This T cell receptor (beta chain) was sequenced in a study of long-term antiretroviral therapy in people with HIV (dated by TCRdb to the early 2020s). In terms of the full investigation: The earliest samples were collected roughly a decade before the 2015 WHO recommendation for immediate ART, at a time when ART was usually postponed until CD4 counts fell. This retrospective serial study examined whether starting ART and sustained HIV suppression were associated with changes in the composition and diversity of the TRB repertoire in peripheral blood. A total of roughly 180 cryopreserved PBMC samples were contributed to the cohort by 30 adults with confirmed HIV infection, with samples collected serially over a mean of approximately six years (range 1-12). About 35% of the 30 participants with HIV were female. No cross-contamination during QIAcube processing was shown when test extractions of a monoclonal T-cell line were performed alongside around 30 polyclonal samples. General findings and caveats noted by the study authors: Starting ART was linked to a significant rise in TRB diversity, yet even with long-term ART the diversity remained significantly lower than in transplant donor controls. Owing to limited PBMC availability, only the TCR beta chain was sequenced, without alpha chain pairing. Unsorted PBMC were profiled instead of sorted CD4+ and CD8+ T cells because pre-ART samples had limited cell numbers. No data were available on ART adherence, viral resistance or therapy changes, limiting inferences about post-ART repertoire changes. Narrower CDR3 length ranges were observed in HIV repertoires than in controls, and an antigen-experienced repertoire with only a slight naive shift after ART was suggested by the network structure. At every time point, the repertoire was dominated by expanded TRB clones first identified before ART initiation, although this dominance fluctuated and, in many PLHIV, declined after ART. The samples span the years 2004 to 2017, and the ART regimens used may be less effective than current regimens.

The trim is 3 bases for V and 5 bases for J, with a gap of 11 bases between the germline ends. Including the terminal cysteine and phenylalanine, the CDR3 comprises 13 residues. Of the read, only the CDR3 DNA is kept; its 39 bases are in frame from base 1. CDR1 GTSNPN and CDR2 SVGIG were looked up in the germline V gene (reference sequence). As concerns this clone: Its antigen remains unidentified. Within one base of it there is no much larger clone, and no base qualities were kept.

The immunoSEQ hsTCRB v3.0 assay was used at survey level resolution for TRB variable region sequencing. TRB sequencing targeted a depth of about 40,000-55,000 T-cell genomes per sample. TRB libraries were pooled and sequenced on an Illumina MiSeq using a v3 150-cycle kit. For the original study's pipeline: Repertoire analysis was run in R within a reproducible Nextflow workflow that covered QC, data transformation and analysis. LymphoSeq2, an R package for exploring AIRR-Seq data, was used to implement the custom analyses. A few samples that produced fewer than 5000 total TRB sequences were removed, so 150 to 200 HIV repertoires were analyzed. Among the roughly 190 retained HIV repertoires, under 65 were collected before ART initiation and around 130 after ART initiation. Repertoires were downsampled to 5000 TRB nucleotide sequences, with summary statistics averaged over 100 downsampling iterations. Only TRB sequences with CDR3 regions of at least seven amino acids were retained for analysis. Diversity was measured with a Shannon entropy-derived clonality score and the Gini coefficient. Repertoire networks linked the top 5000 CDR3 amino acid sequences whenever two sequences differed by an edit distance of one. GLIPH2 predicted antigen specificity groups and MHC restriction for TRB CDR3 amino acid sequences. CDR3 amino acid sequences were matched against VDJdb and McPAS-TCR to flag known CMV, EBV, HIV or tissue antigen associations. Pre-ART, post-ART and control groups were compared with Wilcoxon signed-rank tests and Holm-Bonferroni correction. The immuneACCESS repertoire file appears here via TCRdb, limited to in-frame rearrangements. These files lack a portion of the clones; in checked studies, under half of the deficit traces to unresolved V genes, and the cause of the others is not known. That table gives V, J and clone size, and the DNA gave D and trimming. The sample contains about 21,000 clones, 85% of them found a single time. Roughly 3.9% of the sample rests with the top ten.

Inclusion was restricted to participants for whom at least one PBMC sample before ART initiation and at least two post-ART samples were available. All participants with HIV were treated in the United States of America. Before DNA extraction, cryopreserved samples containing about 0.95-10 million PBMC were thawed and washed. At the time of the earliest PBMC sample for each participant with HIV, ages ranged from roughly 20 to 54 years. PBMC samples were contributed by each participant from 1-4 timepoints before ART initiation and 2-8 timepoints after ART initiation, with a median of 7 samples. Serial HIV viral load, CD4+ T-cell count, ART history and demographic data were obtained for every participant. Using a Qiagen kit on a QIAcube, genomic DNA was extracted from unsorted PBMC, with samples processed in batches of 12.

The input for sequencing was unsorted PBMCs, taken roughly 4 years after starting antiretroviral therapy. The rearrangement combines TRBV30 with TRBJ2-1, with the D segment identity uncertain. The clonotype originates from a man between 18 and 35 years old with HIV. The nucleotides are TGTGCCTGGAGCCCCGCCCACCACAATGAGCAGTTCTTC. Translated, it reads CAWSPAHHNEQFF.